These 8 T cell receptor beta chains share one sample of origin, sequenced in a study of blood T cell repertoires in COVID-19. Data came from immunoSEQ multiplex PCR; TCRdb stores just in-frame clones and leaves some out. The table has tens of thousands of clones, 87% seen once; the top ten hold roughly 8%. Sequencing was carried out using peripheral blood. The source is a man aged 50 to 60 with active COVID-19.

V and J are TRBV28 and TRBJ1-2, with 9 bases that match TRBD1. The CDR3 contains 13 residues. From germline, CDR1 is MDHEN and CDR2 SYDVKM. J gave up 4 bases and V 6 bases, and 3 bases lay outside the gene matches. The CDR3: CASSPGQGYGYTF. DNA for the CDR3: TGTGCCAGCAGCCCGGGACAGGGCTATGGCTACACCTTC.

The gene calls are TRBV5-4 and TRBJ2-1; 10 bases fit TRBD2. Trimming removed 0 bases from V and 3 bases from J; junction bases left unmatched: 3. This CDR3 spans 16 amino acids. Germline V lookup: CDR1 SGHNT, CDR2 YYREEE (reference sequence). The CDR3 DNA reads TGTGCCAGCAGCTTGGGGACTAGCGGATACTACAATGAGCAGTTCTTC. The encoded protein is CASSLGTSGYYNEQFF.

The chain carries TRBV10-3 and TRBJ1-2; 10 bases align to TRBD1. With 2 bases clipped from V and 6 bases from J, the junction kept 9 bases outside the gene matches. This CDR3 contains 16 residues. Germline V CDR1 and CDR2: ENHRY, SYGVKD. The DNA of the CDR3 is TGTGCCATCAGTGAGCCCCAGGGACAGGGGATTAATGGCTACACCTTC. This codes for CAISEPQGQGINGYTF.

J is TRBJ2-5 and V is TRBV29-1; 8 bases line up with TRBD1. V gave up 4 bases and J gave up 4 bases; unmatched junction bases: 5. The CDR3 loop spans 13 amino acids. The germline gives CDR1 SQVTM, CDR2 ANQGSEA. The CDR3 loop is CSVAGQALETQYF. DNA of the CDR3: TGCAGCGTTGCGGGACAGGCCTTAGAGACCCAGTACTTC.

The rearrangement links TRBV9 to TRBJ1-3; the D is unclear. Looked up from germline, CDR1 is SGDLS and CDR2 is YYNGEE. The CDR3 extends over 15 amino acids. V gave up 0 bases and J gave up 4 bases, with 11 bases separating them. The chain's CDR3 is CASSVDHLNGNTIYF. In nucleotides, the CDR3 is TGTGCCAGCAGCGTAGATCACCTAAACGGAAACACCATATATTTT.

The CDR3 loop is CASSLETSGRALTNEQFF. In DNA form, the CDR3 reads TGTGCCAGCAGCTTAGAGACTAGCGGGAGGGCCTTGACAAATGAGCAGTTCTTC. The chain links TRBV7-3 to TRBJ2-1, with 14 bases lining up with TRBD2. The CDR3 is made up of 18 amino acids. V dropped 2 bases and J dropped 7; count of bases not matched to a gene: 10. CDR1 is SGHTA and CDR2 is FQGTGA in the germline V gene.

V usage is TRBV7-9 and J usage is TRBJ2-1; maybe TRBD2 (6 bases). V was shortened by 1 base and J by 5 bases, with 21 bases between the two germline ends. This CDR3 has 18 amino acids. CDR1 and CDR2 from the germline V gene are SEHNR and FQNEAQ (reference sequence). As DNA, the CDR3 is TGTGCCAGCAGCTTAGGGGTCACAGGCGGGAAGGCTAACAATGAGCAGTTCTTC. Translation: CASSLGVTGGKANNEQFF.

The chain carries TRBV5-1 and TRBJ2-5; D gene unclear. The length of the CDR3 is 14 residues. Germline CDR1 SGHRS, CDR2 YFSETQ. Trimming cost V 0 bases and J 3 bases, with 9 bases left between them. In DNA, the CDR3 is TGCGCCAGCAGCTTGGCTGTCACAGAAGAGACCCAGTACTTC. Protein: CASSLAVTEETQYF.